Listed here are 30 T cell receptor beta chains from one sample, sequenced in a study of human thymus T cells. Thymus tissue was removed during corrective cardiac surgery. Clones were sequenced by immunoSEQ multiplex PCR, and TCRdb holds only the in-frame ones, with some missing. The repertoire has 70,000 to 75,000 clones, over 85% of them found once; the top ten carry around 0.037%. The sequenced sample was thymus tissue. All receptors derive from a girl less than two years old with a congenital heart defect but otherwise immunologically healthy.

The CDR3 sequence: CASSLSPGQGKFPGELFF. In DNA, the CDR3 is TGTGCCAGCAGCCTAAGCCCCGGACAGGGGAAGTTTCCCGGGGAGCTGTTTTTT. The chain recombines TRBV27 with TRBJ2-2; 9 positions agree with TRBD1. J was trimmed by 6 bases and V by 6 bases; bases with no gene match: 17. The CDR3 sequence is 18 residues long. The germline gives CDR1 MNHEY, CDR2 SMNVEV (reference sequence).

Written as DNA, the CDR3 is TGCGCCAGCAGCCAAGAGGCCAGCGGGAGCCACGAGCAGTACTTC. Protein: CASSQEASGSHEQYF. The V call is TRBV4-1, the J call TRBJ2-7; 8 nucleotides align to TRBD2. CDR1 is MGHRA and CDR2 is YSYEKL in the germline V gene. This CDR3 comprises 15 residues. J gave up 5 bases and V 0 bases, and 6 bases lay outside the gene matches.

The J gene is TRBJ2-7, the V gene TRBV15, with 9 bases that match TRBD2. The germline V gene has CDR1 LNHNV and CDR2 YYDKDF (reference sequence). The CDR3 has 16 residues. The V and J ends lost 1 base and 2 bases, in that order; junction bases with no gene match: 6. The CDR3 bases are TGTGCCACCAGCAGAGGTAAGGTAGCGGGAGCCTACGAGCAGTACTTC. Residues: CATSRGKVAGAYEQYF.

The chain joins TRBV9 to TRBJ2-1, with TRBD2 identical over 14 bases. The trim removed 3 bases at V and 3 bases at J, leaving 2 bases unmatched. The germline CDR1 and CDR2 sequences are SGDLS and YYNGEE. CDR3 length equals 16 residues. CDR3 DNA sequence: TGTGCCAGCAGCGCCGGGACTAGCGGGGGCTACAATGAGCAGTTCTTC. The encoded protein is CASSAGTSGGYNEQFF.

This clone showed up just once. The chain employs TRBV14 and TRBJ2-7; 7 bases match TRBD2. The CDR3 is 14 amino acids. Germline lookup yields CDR1 SGHDN and CDR2 FVKESK. V dropped 4 bases and J dropped 6; count of bases not matched to a gene: 9. CDR3 region: CASSRDGRSPEQYF. For the CDR3, the DNA is TGTGCCAGCAGCCGGGACGGGAGGAGTCCCGAGCAGTACTTC.

The V call is TRBV27, the J call TRBJ1-1; D not certain. CDR1 and CDR2 (germline): MNHEY, SMNVEV (reference sequence). V was pared by 11 bases and J by 0 bases, with 25 bases between. The CDR3 runs 17 residues. CDR3 residues: CAAGGSPNPLMNTEAFF. In nucleotides, the CDR3 is TGTGCCGCGGGAGGGTCTCCTAATCCGTTGATGAACACTGAAGCTTTCTTT.

The chain employs TRBV28 and TRBJ1-2, with D uncertain. The CDR3 has 15 residues. The V end lost 2 bases, the J end lost 2 bases, and 12 bases lay between the germline ends. Germline V gene sequence: CDR1 MDHEN, CDR2 SYDVKM. DNA for the CDR3: TGTGCCAGCAGTTTAAATACCGAGGGAAACTATGGCTACACCTTC. Translating gives CASSLNTEGNYGYTF.

V and J are TRBV4-1 and TRBJ1-5, with 7 positions matching TRBD1. The ends lost 3 bases at V and 7 bases at J; junction bases unmatched: 6. Germline CDR1 MGHRA, CDR2 YSYEKL. The CDR3 has 14 amino acids. This chain's CDR3 is CASSQIQGDQPQHF. CDR3 in DNA: TGCGCCAGCAGCCAGATTCAGGGGGACCAGCCCCAGCATTTT.

This sequence joins TRBV29-1 and TRBJ2-4; D is possibly TRBD1 (6 bases). V was clipped by 1 base and J by 2 bases, with 27 bases between them. The CDR3 is 20 residues long. CDR1 SQVTM and CDR2 ANQGSEA come from the germline V gene. The CDR3 here is CSVEVSGTRGVGVTKNIQYF. The CDR3 DNA reads TGCAGCGTTGAAGTTTCGGGGACAAGAGGCGTTGGGGTGACCAAAAACATTCAGTACTTC.

This clone was seen just once. The chain recombines TRBV11-2 with TRBJ1-4; TRBD1 is a possible D gene (6 bases). CDR3 length: 13 amino acids. V was clipped by 5 bases and J by 4 bases, with 8 bases between them. Per the germline V gene, CDR1 is SGHAT and CDR2 is FQNNGV. DNA of the CDR3: TGTGCCAGCAGCCGGGACATTAATGAAAAACTGTTTTTT. Translated: CASSRDINEKLFF.

The rearrangement uses TRBV7-9 and TRBJ1-1; TRBD1 agrees at 12 bases. CDR1 is SEHNR and CDR2 is FQNEAQ in the germline V gene (reference sequence). CDR3 size: 18 residues. V lost 4 bases and J lost 0; bases outside the gene matches: 9. CDR3 region: CASSCPRDRGPLNTEAFF. The DNA of the CDR3 is TGTGCCAGCAGCTGCCCGCGGGACAGGGGGCCGCTGAACACTGAAGCTTTCTTT.

This clone was counted a single time. The chain links TRBV4-3 to TRBJ2-7; 8 bases match TRBD1. V shed 0 bases, J shed 7 bases, and the junction held 8 bases outside the gene matches. CDR3 length: 15 residues. Germline CDR1 is LGHNA and CDR2 is YSLEER. The CDR3 loop reads CASSQDKWTGNEQYF. Here the CDR3 DNA reads TGCGCCAGCAGCCAAGATAAGTGGACAGGGAATGAGCAGTACTTC.

This clone is a singleton in its sample. CDR3 in DNA: TGCGCCAGCAGCCCGCTCTTCGTAAGTCGGGCAGGGAGACTGAACGAGCAGTACTTC. It encodes CASSPLFVSRAGRLNEQYF. The rearrangement joins TRBV5-1 to TRBJ2-7; tentatively, D is TRBD1 or TRBD2 (5 bases each). The ends were cut back, 4 bases at V and 5 bases at J, with 31 bases in the middle. This CDR3 has 19 residues. Germline V lookup: CDR1 SGHRS, CDR2 YFSETQ.

The chain combines TRBV7-9 with TRBJ2-4, with 13 bases identical to TRBD2. The germline V gene encodes CDR1 SEHNR and CDR2 FQNEAQ (reference sequence). The CDR3 contains 19 residues. Trimming at V came to 5 bases and at J to 6 bases, leaving 16 bases not matched to a gene. The CDR3, as DNA: TGTGCCAGCAGCAACGGACTAGCGGGAGAACCGAGCGCTTTAAACATTCAGTACTTC. This translates into CASSNGLAGEPSALNIQYF.

The rearrangement uses TRBV4-1 and TRBJ2-7; 12 bases line up with TRBD2. CDR1 and CDR2 from the germline V gene are MGHRA and YSYEKL. The CDR3 is made up of 17 amino acids. The V gene end was trimmed by 3 bases and the J gene end by 1 base; junction bases not matched to a gene: 7. The CDR3 loop reads CASSQGLAGGGSYEQYF. In DNA, the CDR3 is TGCGCCAGCAGCCAGGGACTAGCGGGTGGTGGGTCCTACGAGCAGTACTTC.

The genes are TRBV6-1 and TRBJ1-2, with D perhaps TRBD1 (5 bases). V dropped 0 bases and J dropped 4 bases, with 15 bases sitting between them. The CDR3 is 16 amino acids. From germline, CDR1 is MNHNS and CDR2 SASEGT. Here the CDR3 DNA reads TGTGCCAGCAGTGAAGCAAGGGGATTTGCCGTCTATGGCTACACCTTC. Its translation is CASSEARGFAVYGYTF.

About this clone: The sample contains more than one DNA sequence encoding this CDR3. The rearrangement joins TRBV29-1 to TRBJ2-5; possibly TRBD1 for D (5 bases). V lost 4 bases, J lost 5 bases, and 11 bases lay in between. Germline V gene lookup returns CDR1 SQVTM and CDR2 ANQGSEA. The CDR3 runs 12 residues. The CDR3: CSVVQGWETQYF. The CDR3 coding sequence is TGCAGCGTTGTTCAGGGCTGGGAGACCCAGTACTTC.

The rearrangement links TRBV7-9 to TRBJ1-1, with D maybe TRBD1 (5 bases). Between the trimmed V and J ends, which lost 5 bases and 3 bases, there was a span of 13 bases. This CDR3 is 14 amino acids long. Germline values: CDR1 SEHNR, CDR2 FQNEAQ (reference sequence). CDR3 residues: CASSPPMGDTEAFF. The CDR3 DNA follows: TGTGCCAGCAGCCCCCCTATGGGGGACACTGAAGCTTTCTTT.

The genes are TRBV30 and TRBJ1-4; D remains unclear. Looked up from germline, CDR1 is GTSNPN and CDR2 is SVGIG (reference sequence). V dropped 0 bases and J dropped 6 bases, with 5 bases sitting between them. The CDR3 is made up of 12 amino acids. The CDR3 loop is CAWSVRDEKLFF. CDR3 bases: TGTGCCTGGAGTGTACGGGATGAAAAACTGTTTTTT.

This clone was observed a single time. The V call is TRBV28, the J call TRBJ2-7; D not certain. The CDR3 runs to 17 residues. V was shortened by 6 bases and J by 2 bases, with 23 bases between the two germline ends. In germline, CDR1 is MDHEN, CDR2 SYDVKM. The CDR3, as DNA: TGTGCCAGCAGAACACTCCACACGCACTCGGACCCCTACGAGCAGTACTTC. Protein product: CASRTLHTHSDPYEQYF.

The J gene is TRBJ2-2, the V gene TRBV4-2; D not certain. Trimming pared 1 base from V and 4 bases from J, leaving 19 bases between. Looked up from germline, CDR1 is LGHNA and CDR2 is YNFKEQ. There are 18 residues in the CDR3. CDR3 protein: CASSQVDLMGVPTGELFF. Written as DNA, the CDR3 is TGTGCCAGCAGCCAAGTGGACCTCATGGGTGTTCCCACCGGGGAGCTGTTTTTT.

J is TRBJ2-7 and V is TRBV7-6; TRBD2 might be the D (7 bases). This CDR3 has 15 amino acids. V dropped 5 bases and J dropped 2 bases, with 16 bases sitting between them. Germline CDR1 is SGHVS and CDR2 is FNYEAQ. The CDR3 reads CASSHRAGAAYEQYF. The CDR3 DNA reads TGTGCCAGCAGCCACAGGGCGGGAGCAGCCTACGAGCAGTACTTC. The full variable domain, its missing parts supplied by reference TRBV7-6 and TRBJ2-7, is GAGVSQSPRYKVTKRGQDVALRCDPISGHVSLYWYRQALGQGPEFLTYFNYEAQQDKSGLPNDRFSAERPEGSISTLTIQRTEQRDSAMYRCASSHRAGAAYEQYFGPGTRLTVT.

This clone appeared a single time. The chain recombines TRBV11-2 with TRBJ2-3; no clear D. The CDR3 contains 15 residues. Germline values: CDR1 SGHAT, CDR2 FQNNGV. V lost 5 bases and J 4 bases, leaving 16 bases between the germline ends. This CDR3 reads CASSLRGSPADTQYF. The CDR3, as DNA: TGTGCCAGCAGCCTTCGCGGAAGTCCGGCAGATACGCAGTATTTT. Combining the CDR3 with reference TRBV11-2 and TRBJ2-3 gives the whole variable domain EAGVAQSPRYKIIEKRQSVAFWCNPISGHATLYWYQQILGQGPKLLIQFQNNGVVDDSQLPKDRFSAERLKGVDSTLKIQPAKLEDSAVYLCASSLRGSPADTQYFGPGTRLTVL.

The V call is TRBV11-2, the J call TRBJ2-1; TRBD2 aligns across 8 bases. This CDR3 is built from 17 residues. Germline lookup yields CDR1 SGHAT and CDR2 FQNNGV. V was pared by 0 bases and J by 6 bases, with 10 bases of the junction left unmatched. The CDR3 region has the DNA TGTGCCAGCAGCTTAGAGAGTAGCGGGACCATTGGCAATGAGCAGTTCTTC. Amino acid sequence: CASSLESSGTIGNEQFF. The variable domain in full, with the rest retrieved from reference TRBV11-2 and TRBJ2-1, is EAGVAQSPRYKIIEKRQSVAFWCNPISGHATLYWYQQILGQGPKLLIQFQNNGVVDDSQLPKDRFSAERLKGVDSTLKIQPAKLEDSAVYLCASSLESSGTIGNEQFFGPGTRLTVL.

V and J are TRBV29-1 and TRBJ1-2, with TRBD1 as a possible D gene (5 bases). Germline V gene lookup returns CDR1 SQVTM and CDR2 ANQGSEA. This CDR3 region has 14 residues. V was cut by 5 bases and J by 2 bases, with 15 bases left in between. The CDR3, as DNA: TGCAGCGTTTCAACCGGGACGCCGAACTATGGCTACACCTTC. This translates into CSVSTGTPNYGYTF.

The chain couples TRBV11-2 to TRBJ2-7; D is undetermined. The CDR3 is 12 residues long. The ends were cut back, 1 base at V and 6 bases at J, with 7 bases in the middle. Germline CDR1 and CDR2: SGHAT and FQNNGV. In DNA, the CDR3 is TGTGCCAGCAGCTTAGTTGGCACCGAGCAGTACTTC. Its translation is CASSLVGTEQYF.

The chain combines TRBV5-1 with TRBJ2-1; D unclear. CDR3 length equals 18 residues. V was shortened by 2 bases and J by 1 base, with 19 bases between the two germline ends. Germline V gene sequence: CDR1 SGHRS, CDR2 YFSETQ. CDR3: CASSFPGTLGGSYNEQFF. In nucleotides, the CDR3 is TGCGCCAGCAGCTTCCCGGGCACCCTCGGTGGATCCTACAATGAGCAGTTCTTC.

J is TRBJ2-7 and V is TRBV6-7; possibly TRBD2 for D (6 bases). TRBV6-7 has ORF status, its function being uncertain. There are 13 residues in the CDR3. Trimming removed 10 bases from V and 0 bases from J, with 13 bases in between. The CDR3: CAIHAGNSYEQYF. The DNA for the CDR3 is TGTGCCATCCACGCGGGGAACTCCTACGAGCAGTACTTC.

As concerns this clone: The junction differs from germline at one of its ends, possibly a read error. V and J are TRBV18 and TRBJ2-3; TRBD1 matches at 8 bases. The CDR3 contains 16 residues. Per germline, CDR1 KGHSH and CDR2 LQKENI. CDR3 nucleotide sequence: TGTGCCAGCTCCCCAAGGGACAGGAAAGATTCCACCAAACGACGGTTT. This sequence encodes CASSPRDRKDSTKRRF.

This clone was observed a single time. V is TRBV9 and J is TRBJ2-3; D is uncertain. Germline V gene lookup returns CDR1 SGDLS and CDR2 YYNGEE. The ends were cut back, 0 bases at V and 5 bases at J, with 10 bases in the middle. CDR3 length: 14 residues. The DNA for the CDR3 is TGTGCCAGCAGCGTAGGTTCAGGTAAAGATACGCAGTATTTT. As protein: CASSVGSGKDTQYF. Looking up the rest from reference TRBV9 and TRBJ2-3 gives the full variable domain: DSGVTQTPKHLITATGQRVTLRCSPRSGDLSVYWYQQSLDQGLQFLIQYYNGEERAKGNILERFSAQQFPDLHSELNLSSLELGDSALYFCASSVGSGKDTQYFGPGTRLTVL.